A single sample is the source of the 14 T cell receptor beta chains below, sequenced in a study of CXCR3-negative and CXCR3-positive naive CD8 T cells. Study-wide findings and caveats: TRB CDR3s of CXCR3-positive naive cells were more hydrophobic than those of CXCR3-negative naive cells.

UMI-labeled 5' RACE yielded the TRB cDNA libraries. TCRdb re-called the 5' RACE reads; every CDR3 protein appears as one record, without DNA. The sample is made up of around 160,000 distinct CDR3 sequences, and the top ten hold around 0.28% of it. The antigens of these receptors remain unknown. The source material was naive CXCR3+ CD8+ T cells from blood. This sample's subset: CD45RO-CCR7+CD27+CD95- naive CD8+ T cells expressing CXCR3 (TNR3+). The receptors come from a human donor in good health. Some clones in this sample may be carry-over from other donors' samples.

The chain recombines TRBV15 with TRBJ2-3. Per the germline V gene, CDR1 is LNHNV and CDR2 is YYDKDF (reference sequence). CDR3 length equals 13 residues. CDR3 protein: CATRERELDTQYF.

This rearrangement joins TRBV29-1 to TRBJ1-1; TCRdb indicates TRBD1, and absent DNA this call remains unverified. In germline, CDR1 is SQVTM, CDR2 ANQGSEA. The CDR3 consists of 11 residues. CDR3 protein: CSVGGADEAFF.

The chain recombines TRBV4-2 with TRBJ2-2. Germline values: CDR1 LGHNA, CDR2 YNFKEQ. The CDR3 spans 13 residues. This CDR3 reads CASSQDPGRELFF.

The chain joins TRBV14 to TRBJ2-7; the D gene TCRdb calls, TRBD2, cannot be checked with no DNA. CDR3 length equals 15 residues. Germline-derived CDR1 and CDR2 are SGHDN and FVKESK. CDR3 amino acids: CASSQEGAHSYEQYF.

V is TRBV6-5 and J is TRBJ1-2. The CDR3 sequence is 12 residues long. Germline loops: CDR1 MNHEY, CDR2 SVGAGI. The CDR3 here is CASSYGGEGYTF.

V is TRBV5-5 and J is TRBJ2-7; TCRdb calls TRBD2, which cannot be checked without DNA. The CDR3 covers 15 residues. Germline V lookup: CDR1 SGHKS, CDR2 YYEKEE (reference sequence). CDR3 residues: CASSLVAGASYEQYF. Supplemented by reference TRBV5-5 and TRBJ2-7, the full variable domain reads DAGVTQSPTHLIKTRGQQVTLRCSPISGHKSVSWYQQVLGQGPQFIFQYYEKEERGRGNFPDRFSARQFPNYSSELNVNALLLGDSALYLCASSLVAGASYEQYFGPGTRLTVT.

The chain carries TRBV7-3 and TRBJ2-3; TCRdb designates TRBD1, a call that cannot be tested without DNA. The CDR3 length is 15 residues. Germline values: CDR1 SGHTA, CDR2 FQGTGA. The chain's CDR3 is CASSLRGGPTDTQYF. Combining the CDR3 with reference TRBV7-3 and TRBJ2-3 gives the whole variable domain GAGVSQTPSNKVTEKGKYVELRCDPISGHTALYWYRQSLGQGPEFLIYFQGTGAADDSGLPNDRFFAVRPEGSVSTLKIQRTERGDSAVYLCASSLRGGPTDTQYFGPGTRLTVL.

The chain uses TRBV7-8 and TRBJ1-4; TCRdb outputs TRBD1, but without DNA this stays unchecked. Germline CDR1 and CDR2: SGHVS and FQNEAQ. CDR3 length equals 17 residues. CDR3 sequence reads: CASSHTGTGYRREKLFF. Combining the CDR3 with reference TRBV7-8 and TRBJ1-4 gives the whole variable domain GAGVSQSPRYKVAKRGQDVALRCDPISGHVSLFWYQQALGQGPEFLTYFQNEAQLDKSGLPSDRFFAERPEGSVSTLKIQRTQQEDSAVYLCASSHTGTGYRREKLFFGSGTQLSVL.

The chain uses TRBV29-1 and TRBJ2-7; the TRBD1 assignment by TCRdb is unverifiable without DNA. This CDR3 has 15 residues. Germline assignment: CDR1 SQVTM and CDR2 ANQGSEA. The CDR3 here is CSVDASWGGSYEQYF.

The chain uses TRBV11-2 and TRBJ2-7; absent DNA, TCRdb's TRBD2 call cannot be checked. CDR1 SGHAT and CDR2 FQNNGV come from the germline V gene. There are 15 residues in the CDR3. This CDR3 reads CASSWTATSTYEQYF.

This chain links TRBV21-1 with TRBJ2-1; TCRdb proposes TRBD2, but this gene call is untestable without DNA. TRBV21-1 is a documented pseudogene. The CDR3 is made up of 15 amino acids. CDR3 sequence reads: CATFLARSSYNEQFF.

V is TRBV29-1 and J is TRBJ2-7; TCRdb's assignment of TRBD1 cannot be checked, as there is no DNA. The CDR3 is 13 residues long. Germline V lookup: CDR1 SQVTM, CDR2 ANQGSEA. CDR3 sequence: CSVGTSDSYEQYF.

This chain links TRBV29-1 with TRBJ2-5; TCRdb selects TRBD2, and the lack of DNA leaves this call unchecked. CDR1 is SQVTM and CDR2 is ANQGSEA in the germline V gene. This CDR3 comprises 15 residues. The CDR3 region is CSVRLAGEERKTQCF.

The gene calls are TRBV7-9 and TRBJ1-5. The V gene's germline CDR1 is SEHNR and CDR2 FQNEAQ (reference sequence). The CDR3 extends over 12 amino acids. The chain's CDR3 is CASSLWAQPQHF.